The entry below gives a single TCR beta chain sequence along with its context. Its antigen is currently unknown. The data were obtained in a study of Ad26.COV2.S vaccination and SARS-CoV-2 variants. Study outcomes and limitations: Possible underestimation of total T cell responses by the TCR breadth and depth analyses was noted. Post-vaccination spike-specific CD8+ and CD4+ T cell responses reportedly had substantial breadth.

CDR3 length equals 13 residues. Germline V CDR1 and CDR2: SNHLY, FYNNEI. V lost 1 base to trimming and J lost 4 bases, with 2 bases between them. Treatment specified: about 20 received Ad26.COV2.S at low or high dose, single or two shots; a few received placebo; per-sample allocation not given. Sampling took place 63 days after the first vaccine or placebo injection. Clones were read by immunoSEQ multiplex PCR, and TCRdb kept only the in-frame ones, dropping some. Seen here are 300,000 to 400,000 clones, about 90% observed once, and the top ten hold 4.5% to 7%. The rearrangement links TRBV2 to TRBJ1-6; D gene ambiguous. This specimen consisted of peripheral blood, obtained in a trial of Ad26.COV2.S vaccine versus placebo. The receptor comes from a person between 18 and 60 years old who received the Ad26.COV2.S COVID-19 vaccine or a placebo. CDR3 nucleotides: TGTGCCAGCAGTGAAGAGTATAATTCACCCCTCCACTTT. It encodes CASSEEYNSPLHF.